The 6 T cell receptor beta chains reported below all come from one sample, sequenced in a study of tumor-infiltrating lymphocytes in primary liver carcinoma. TCR beta cDNA was prepared out of roughly 490 ng total RNA by means of a constant-region primer. Three nested multiplex PCR rounds, a slightly modified ARM-PCR, produced the libraries for TCR beta. PCR rounds one and two used TRBV1-TRBV30 forward primers with a C-beta reverse primer for 9 to 10 cycles each. TCRdb itself ran the multiplex PCR reads through MiXCR, one entry per CDR3 protein. The sample has about 21,000 distinct CDR3 sequences; approximately 70% are singletons. From 20-30 mg of unsorted bulk tissue, DNA and RNA were co-extracted together. Sequencing input: liver tumor tissue from sampling region 1. Subset specified: tumor region T1, superior pole. The receptors originated from a man between 40 and 49 years old with primary liver carcinoma and hepatitis B virus infection.

This clonotype was detected only a few times. The junction shows a germline mismatch at one end, possibly a read error. The chain combines TRBV12-3 or TRBV12-4 with TRBJ2-3; TRBD2 might be the D (5 bases). This CDR3 has 15 residues. The CDR3 reads CASNLRLASTDTQYF. The DNA for the CDR3 is TGTGCCAGCAATTTAAGGCTAGCATCTACAGATACGCAGTATTTT.

This clonotype was seen ten or more times. A much larger clone differs from this one at a single base, so this may be a read error. The chain couples TRBV5-6 to TRBJ2-3; D call uncertain. The DNA end lines up better with TRBJ1-5; the J call may be wrong. This CDR3 is built from 13 residues. Per the germline V gene, CDR1 is SGHDT and CDR2 is YYEEEE. The CDR3 protein is CASSFGSTDTQHF. The CDR3 nucleotides read TGTGCCAGCAGCTTCGGGAGCACAGATACGCAGCATTTT.

This clonotype has a single count. A read error may be the cause here, since a much bigger clone is one base away. The chain combines TRBV6-5 with TRBJ2-7, with TRBD2 identical over 9 bases. Germline CDR1 reads MNHEY; CDR2 reads SVGAGI. This CDR3 has 13 residues. The CDR3 reads CASSPGLAYGQYF. Written as DNA, the CDR3 is TGTGCCAGCAGTCCGGGACTAGCCTACGGGCAGTACTTC.

This clonotype was counted at least ten times. The chain carries TRBV6-5 and TRBJ2-1; D may be TRBD2 (5 bases). V lost 0 bases to trimming and J lost 8 bases, with 17 bases between them. The CDR3 extends over 16 amino acids. Germline V CDR1 and CDR2: MNHEY, SVGAGI. The CDR3 bases are TGTGCCAGCAGTTACTCGAGGGCGGAGACCCGTTATGAGCAGTTCTTC. Its translation is CASSYSRAETRYEQFF.

A note on this clonotype: This clone may be a read error of a much larger clone one base away. V and J are TRBV11-2 and TRBJ2-3; 10 bases fit TRBD2. The CDR3 extends over 15 amino acids. Germline CDR1 SGHAT, CDR2 FQNNGV. Trimming removed 4 bases from V and 6 bases from J; junction bases left unmatched: 7. The CDR3, as DNA: TGTGCCAGCAGCTCGGGAGCGGGGGGGCGGGATACGCAGTATTTT. Translation gives CASSSGAGGRDTQYF.

This sequence joins TRBV11-2 and TRBJ2-3, with 12 bases lining up with TRBD1. This CDR3 is built from 18 residues. With V trimmed by 10 bases and J by 3 bases, 17 bases remained unmatched. CDR1 is SGHAT and CDR2 is FQNNGV in the germline V gene. CDR3 amino acids: CANGLVAGTGGKTDTQYF. The CDR3 nucleotides are TGTGCCAACGGCTTAGTCGCCGGGACAGGGGGCAAAACAGATACGCAGTATTTT.